Listed below are T cell receptor beta chains from one sample, sequenced in a study of molecular identifiers for immune sequencing clone quantification. One entry per CDR3 protein, called by TCRdb with MiXCR from the PCR reads. The repertoire holds under 650,000 distinct CDR3 sequences, with roughly 21% as singletons. Specimen: naive CD8+ T cells from blood, with Jurkat cell RNA spiked in. The receptors derive from a human donor in good health. Some libraries in this study had Jurkat cell RNA spiked in. The CDR3 runs from the conserved cysteine through the conserved F or W. D genes are given only for firm matches. Expanded clones get a size class; other rows say once, few or many, or leave the size out.

CDR3 length: 15; D gene: -; V gene: TRBV30; clone size: few; J gene: TRBJ1-5; CDR3 DNA: TGTGCCTGGAGTGTGGGGGCCGGCAGCAATCAGCCCCAGCATTTT; CDR3 protein: CAWSVGAGSNQPQHF
CDR3 length: 12; D gene: -; V gene: TRBV11-2; clone size: many; J gene: TRBJ2-7; CDR3 DNA: TGTGCCAGCAGCCCCGGCGTAAACGAGCAGTACTTC; CDR3 protein: CASSPGVNEQYF
CDR3 length: 17; D gene: -; V gene: TRBV19; clone size: -; J gene: TRBJ2-7; CDR3 DNA: TGTGCCAGTAGTATAGATTTGCCGGGACATCCTTTTTACGAGCAGTACTTC; CDR3 protein: CASSIDLPGHPFYEQYF
CDR3 length: 16; D gene: TRBD2; V gene: TRBV7-8; clone size: few; J gene: TRBJ2-1; CDR3 DNA: TGTGCCAGCAGCTTAGAATCTAGCGGGAATTTTAATGAGCAGTTCTTC; CDR3 protein: CASSLESSGNFNEQFF
CDR3 length: 16; D gene: -; V gene: TRBV11-2; clone size: -; J gene: TRBJ2-7; CDR3 DNA: TGTGCCAGCAGCTTAGATTGGGGGGTCAGCTCCTACGAGCAGTACTTC; CDR3 protein: CASSLDWGVSSYEQYF
CDR3 length: 17; D gene: TRBD2; V gene: TRBV7-9; clone size: many; J gene: TRBJ2-5; CDR3 DNA: TGTGCCAGCAGCCCCCCGGCGGCTAGCGGGAGCCAAGAGACCCAGTACTTC; CDR3 protein: CASSPPAASGSQETQYF
CDR3 length: 15; D gene: TRBD2; V gene: TRBV28; clone size: many; J gene: TRBJ2-7; CDR3 DNA: TGTGCCAGCAGCCCCCTACTAGCGCGGGCCTACGAGCAGTACTTC; CDR3 protein: CASSPLLARAYEQYF
CDR3 length: 18; D gene: TRBD2; V gene: TRBV27; clone size: few; J gene: TRBJ2-2; CDR3 DNA: TGTGCCAGCAGTTGGGGACTAGCGGGAGGGAGTGGCACCGGGGAGCTGTTTTTT; CDR3 protein: CASSWGLAGGSGTGELFF
CDR3 length: 17; D gene: TRBD2; V gene: TRBV7-2; clone size: many; J gene: TRBJ2-5; CDR3 DNA: TGTGCCAGCAGCCCAGATACGGGGCGGGGGGTCCAAGAGACCCAGTACTTC; CDR3 protein: CASSPDTGRGVQETQYF
CDR3 length: 18; D gene: -; V gene: TRBV4-3; clone size: many; J gene: TRBJ2-2; CDR3 DNA: TGCGCCAGCAGCCAAGAGAGAGAAAGCTTGGTAACCACCGGGGAGCTGTTTTTT; CDR3 protein: CASSQERESLVTTGELFF
CDR3 length: 10; D gene: -; V gene: TRBV6-2/TRBV6-3; clone size: many; J gene: TRBJ2-5; CDR3 DNA: TGTGCCAGCGGGCAAGAGACCCAGTACTTC; CDR3 protein: CASGQETQYF
CDR3 length: 15; D gene: -; V gene: TRBV7-9; clone size: few; J gene: TRBJ1-2; CDR3 DNA: TGTGCCAGCAGTAAGCGGGCGGATCCCCCCTATGGCTACACCTTC; CDR3 protein: CASSKRADPPYGYTF
CDR3 length: 16; D gene: -; V gene: TRBV28; clone size: many; J gene: TRBJ1-5; CDR3 DNA: TGTGCCAGCAGTTTGTTTAGGGGGATTGGCAATCAGCCCCAGCATTTT; CDR3 protein: CASSLFRGIGNQPQHF
CDR3 length: 16; D gene: -; V gene: TRBV12-5; clone size: many; J gene: TRBJ2-3; CDR3 DNA: TGTGCTAGTGGTTTGGTATTTGGGATAAACACAGATACGCAGTATTTT; CDR3 protein: CASGLVFGINTDTQYF
CDR3 length: 14; D gene: TRBD2; V gene: TRBV7-9; clone size: many; J gene: TRBJ2-2; CDR3 DNA: TGTGCCAGCAGCGCCCCAGGCGGGGGCGGGGAGCTGTTTTTT; CDR3 protein: CASSAPGGGGELFF
CDR3 length: 16; D gene: -; V gene: TRBV6-6; clone size: many; J gene: TRBJ2-3; CDR3 DNA: TGTGCCAGCAGTTACTCGTGGACACCTAGCACAGATACGCAGTATTTT; CDR3 protein: CASSYSWTPSTDTQYF
CDR3 length: 16; D gene: -; V gene: TRBV30; clone size: -; J gene: TRBJ1-5; CDR3 DNA: TGTGCCTGGAGTCGACTACAGGGCGCCGGCAATCAGCCCCAGCATTTT; CDR3 protein: CAWSRLQGAGNQPQHF
CDR3 length: 17; D gene: TRBD2; V gene: TRBV28; clone size: many; J gene: TRBJ2-2; CDR3 DNA: TGTGCCAGCAGTTTACCGTTGACTAGCGAGAACACCGGGGAGCTGTTTTTT; CDR3 protein: CASSLPLTSENTGELFF
CDR3 length: 16; D gene: -; V gene: TRBV2; clone size: -; J gene: TRBJ1-5; CDR3 DNA: TGTGCCAGCGCGACTCGTCGAACCGAGTTAAGGCAGCCCCAGCATTTT; CDR3 protein: CASATRRTELRQPQHF
CDR3 length: 15; D gene: TRBD2; V gene: TRBV30; clone size: -; J gene: TRBJ2-5; CDR3 DNA: TGTGCCTGGAGTGCGCAGCGGGAGATAAAGGAGACCCAGTACTTC; CDR3 protein: CAWSAQREIKETQYF
CDR3 length: 16; D gene: TRBD2; V gene: TRBV6-5; clone size: many; J gene: TRBJ2-3; CDR3 DNA: TGTGCCAGCAGTTACTCTCTAGCGGGAGTCCGGGATACGCAGTATTTT; CDR3 protein: CASSYSLAGVRDTQYF
CDR3 length: 11; D gene: -; V gene: TRBV5-6; clone size: -; J gene: TRBJ1-1; CDR3 DNA: TGTGCCAGCAGCTTGAGGGGTCCGTCAAAGTTT; CDR3 protein: CASSLRGPSKF
CDR3 length: 14; D gene: TRBD1; V gene: TRBV6-5; clone size: few; J gene: TRBJ2-7; CDR3 DNA: TGTGCCAGCAGTCCCGACAGGGGACCGATCGAGCAGTACTTC; CDR3 protein: CASSPDRGPIEQYF
CDR3 length: 14; D gene: TRBD1; V gene: TRBV15; clone size: many; J gene: TRBJ2-5; CDR3 DNA: TGTGCCACCAGCACCGGACAGGGGAAAGAGACCCAGTACTTC; CDR3 protein: CATSTGQGKETQYF
CDR3 length: 14; D gene: -; V gene: TRBV20-1; clone size: -; J gene: TRBJ2-7; CDR3 DNA: TGCAGTGCCGAAATAAGGGCGGCGGCTGACGAGCAGTACTTC; CDR3 protein: CSAEIRAAADEQYF
CDR3 length: 19; D gene: TRBD1; V gene: TRBV4-3; clone size: -; J gene: TRBJ2-2; CDR3 DNA: TGCGCCAGCAGCCACTACGGGACAGGGGGCTTTATAAACACCGGGGAGCTGTTTTTT; CDR3 protein: CASSHYGTGGFINTGELFF
CDR3 length: 15; D gene: TRBD1; V gene: TRBV27; clone size: -; J gene: TRBJ2-1; CDR3 DNA: TGTGCCAGCACTTCCGGGACAGGGTTCTACAATGAGCAGTTCTTC; CDR3 protein: CASTSGTGFYNEQFF
CDR3 length: 17; D gene: TRBD1; V gene: TRBV13; clone size: -; J gene: TRBJ1-5; CDR3 DNA: TGTGCCAGCAGCCAGGGGTCCCGGGCAGGGGGAAATCAGCCCCAGCATTTT; CDR3 protein: CASSQGSRAGGNQPQHF
CDR3 length: 14; D gene: -; V gene: TRBV19; clone size: many; J gene: TRBJ1-5; CDR3 DNA: TGTGCCAGTAGTATAGGGGGGGTTCCTCAGCCCCAGCATTTT; CDR3 protein: CASSIGGVPQPQHF
CDR3 length: 14; D gene: -; V gene: TRBV2; clone size: many; J gene: TRBJ2-3; CDR3 DNA: TGTGCCAGCAAGGGGTCGGACAGCACAGATACGCAGTATTTT; CDR3 protein: CASKGSDSTDTQYF
CDR3 length: 15; D gene: -; V gene: TRBV4-3; clone size: many; J gene: TRBJ1-1; CDR3 DNA: TGCGCCAGCAGCCAAGACTGGGGACTTGTTATCGAAGCTTTCTTT; CDR3 protein: CASSQDWGLVIEAFF
CDR3 length: 16; D gene: -; V gene: TRBV4-1; clone size: many; J gene: TRBJ1-4; CDR3 DNA: TGCGCCAGCAGCCGAAAGTCCGATGCTAGTAATGAAAAACTGTTTTTT; CDR3 protein: CASSRKSDASNEKLFF
CDR3 length: 14; D gene: TRBD1; V gene: TRBV12-3/TRBV12-4; clone size: -; J gene: TRBJ2-5; CDR3 DNA: TGTGCCAGCAGTTTAGTAGGGGGCAGTGAGACCCAGTACTTC; CDR3 protein: CASSLVGGSETQYF
CDR3 length: 15; D gene: -; V gene: TRBV27; clone size: few; J gene: TRBJ2-3; CDR3 DNA: TGTGCCAGCAGTTTGGCAGCTCTATACACAGATACGCAGTATTTT; CDR3 protein: CASSLAALYTDTQYF
CDR3 length: 13; D gene: -; V gene: TRBV7-6; clone size: many; J gene: TRBJ1-1; CDR3 DNA: TGTGCCAGCAGCTCCAGGGGAGTCACTGAAGCTTTCTTT; CDR3 protein: CASSSRGVTEAFF
CDR3 length: 14; D gene: -; V gene: TRBV18; clone size: few; J gene: TRBJ2-2; CDR3 DNA: TGTGCCAGCTCACCACCGGGCGGGACCGGGGAGCTGTTTTTT; CDR3 protein: CASSPPGGTGELFF
CDR3 length: 18; D gene: -; V gene: TRBV2; clone size: many; J gene: TRBJ1-1; CDR3 DNA: TGTGCCAGCAGTTCATCCCCCTCAGAGGGTTCGCCCACCACTGAAGCTTTCTTT; CDR3 protein: CASSSSPSEGSPTTEAFF
CDR3 length: 18; D gene: -; V gene: TRBV6-2/TRBV6-3; clone size: -; J gene: TRBJ2-3; CDR3 DNA: TGTGCCAGCAGTCGTTACCCGGCGGTAGTGTTAAGTACAGGTACGCAGTATTTT; CDR3 protein: CASSRYPAVVLSTGTQYF
CDR3 length: 14; D gene: -; V gene: TRBV2; clone size: few; J gene: TRBJ2-5; CDR3 DNA: TGTGCCAGCAGTGGTTACGACAGACAAGAGACCCAGTACTTC; CDR3 protein: CASSGYDRQETQYF
CDR3 length: 17; D gene: -; V gene: TRBV7-2; clone size: few; J gene: TRBJ2-7; CDR3 DNA: TGTGCCAGCAGCTTAGGGTTCCAGGGGAGTCCCTCCTACGAGCAGTACTTC; CDR3 protein: CASSLGFQGSPSYEQYF
CDR3 length: 15; D gene: -; V gene: TRBV5-6; clone size: many; J gene: TRBJ1-6; CDR3 DNA: TGTGCCAGCAGCTTGGAGGCACCCTATAATTCACCCCTCCACTTT; CDR3 protein: CASSLEAPYNSPLHF
CDR3 length: 13; D gene: TRBD1; V gene: TRBV20-1; clone size: -; J gene: TRBJ2-7; CDR3 DNA: TGCAGTGCTCGAACCGAGACAGGGTACGAGCAGTACTTC; CDR3 protein: CSARTETGYEQYF
CDR3 length: 16; D gene: TRBD2; V gene: TRBV12-3/TRBV12-4; clone size: many; J gene: TRBJ2-3; CDR3 DNA: TGTGCCAGCAGACCCTCACTAGCGGGTCCTCGGGATACGCAGTATTTT; CDR3 protein: CASRPSLAGPRDTQYF
CDR3 length: 16; D gene: TRBD2; V gene: TRBV19; clone size: few; J gene: TRBJ2-3; CDR3 DNA: TGTGCCAGTAGCTGGGGAGCGGGGGGGCGGGCAGATACGCAGTATTTT; CDR3 protein: CASSWGAGGRADTQYF
CDR3 length: 13; D gene: -; V gene: TRBV6-5; clone size: -; J gene: TRBJ2-7; CDR3 DNA: TGTGCCAGCAGTTACTCGAAGGACTACGAGCAGTGCTTC; CDR3 protein: CASSYSKDYEQCF
CDR3 length: 14; D gene: -; V gene: TRBV3-1; clone size: -; J gene: TRBJ2-7; CDR3 DNA: TGTGCCAGCAGCCAAGACGGTTACGCCTACGAGCAGTACTTC; CDR3 protein: CASSQDGYAYEQYF
CDR3 length: 15; D gene: TRBD1; V gene: TRBV2; clone size: -; J gene: TRBJ1-2; CDR3 DNA: TGTGCCAGCAGTGAAGTGGGGGGTGACAGGGGAAGCTACGCCTTC; CDR3 protein: CASSEVGGDRGSYAF
CDR3 length: 16; D gene: -; V gene: TRBV29-1; clone size: few; J gene: TRBJ2-3; CDR3 DNA: TGCAGCGTTGAAGTACCCCCAGGAACAAGCACAGATACGCGGTATTTT; CDR3 protein: CSVEVPPGTSTDTRYF
CDR3 length: 15; D gene: -; V gene: TRBV7-8; clone size: many; J gene: TRBJ2-1; CDR3 DNA: TGTGCCAGCAGCTTAGCAGGGGCGGCTCCCAATGAGCAGTTCTTC; CDR3 protein: CASSLAGAAPNEQFF